This note documents a single T cell receptor beta chain sequence. The data originate from a study of blood T cell repertoires in COVID-19. Grouping used clinical history reported by participants in a survey and questionnaire. Germline CDR1 reads SEHNR; CDR2 reads FQNEAQ (reference sequence). CDR3 length: 13 amino acids. V was trimmed by 1 base and J by 8 bases, leaving 11 bases between them. Profiling relied on immunoSEQ multiplex PCR, and the TCRdb table lists in-frame clones only, not all of them. Among around 250,000 clones listed, about 88% were seen once. The V and J genes are TRBV7-9 and TRBJ2-5; the D is unclear. Sequencing was performed on PBMCs or T cells enriched from blood (not recorded which). The sequence came from a man aged 25 to 40 with acute COVID-19. CDR3 protein: CASSLDSPITQYF. In nucleotides, the CDR3 is TGTGCCAGCAGCTTAGATAGTCCGATAACCCAGTACTTC.